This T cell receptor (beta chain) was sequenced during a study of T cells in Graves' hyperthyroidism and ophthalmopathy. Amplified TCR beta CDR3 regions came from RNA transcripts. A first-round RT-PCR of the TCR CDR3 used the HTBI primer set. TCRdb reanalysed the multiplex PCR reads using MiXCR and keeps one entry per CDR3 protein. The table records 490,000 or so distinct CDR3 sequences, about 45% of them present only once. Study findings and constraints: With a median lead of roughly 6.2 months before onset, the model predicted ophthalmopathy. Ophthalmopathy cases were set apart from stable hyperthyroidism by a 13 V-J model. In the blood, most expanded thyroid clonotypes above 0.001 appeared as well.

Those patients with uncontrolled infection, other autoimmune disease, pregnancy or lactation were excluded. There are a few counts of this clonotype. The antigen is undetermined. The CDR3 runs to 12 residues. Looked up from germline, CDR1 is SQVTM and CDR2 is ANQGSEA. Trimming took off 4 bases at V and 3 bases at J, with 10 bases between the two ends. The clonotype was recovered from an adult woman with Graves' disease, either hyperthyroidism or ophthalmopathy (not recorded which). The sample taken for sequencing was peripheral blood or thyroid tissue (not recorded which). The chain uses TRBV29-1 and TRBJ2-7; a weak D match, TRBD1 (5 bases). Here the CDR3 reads CSVVGPYYEQYF. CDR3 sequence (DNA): TGCAGCGTTGTGGGGCCTTACTACGAGCAGTACTTC.